This T cell receptor (beta chain) was profiled in a study of shared T cell receptors in the human thymus. TCRdb's table, derived via immunoSEQ multiplex PCR, lists solely in-frame clones and lacks some. Of 540,000 or so clones listed, approximately 78% are singletons. From germline, CDR1 is MGHRA and CDR2 YSYEKL. V lost 4 bases and J 1 base, leaving 9 bases between the germline ends. This CDR3 spans 14 amino acids. The data were also submitted as part of a second study, on human thymus T cells. That source adds: In corrective heart surgery, resections were taken, and these provided the thymus tissue. Thymic as well as blood repertoires seemed to favor certain V and J genes unevenly. Among unrelated individuals, related research reported thymic repertoires that overlapped highly.

This clonotype was sampled from a boy younger than two with a congenital heart defect. The sample consisted of thymocytes. The V gene is TRBV4-1, the J gene TRBJ2-3; D is uncertain. This chain's CDR3 is CASSLRSGTDTQYF. The CDR3 DNA reads as TGCGCCAGCAGCCTTAGAAGTGGCACAGATACGCAGTATTTT.